This T cell receptor beta chain is from a study of post-analysis software for immune sequencing data. In the study overall: The disease courses covered relapsing-remitting, secondary progressive and progressive-relapsing multiple sclerosis.

Prepared libraries of TCR beta cDNA carried unique molecular identifiers. TCRdb redid the calling of the PCR reads with MiXCR, one entry per CDR3 protein. The table lists roughly 800,000 distinct CDR3 sequences, approximately 57% of them singletons, with 4% to 5.5% in the top ten. This clonotype has more than one count but fewer than ten. Its antigen is not identified. General study results and limits: Samples from a shared batch, those prepared together, strongly co-clustered by F measure. In multiple sclerosis, normalized Chao1 diversity was significantly below that of controls.

The specimen was blood. The TCR was taken from a girl aged 10 to 17 with multiple sclerosis.

The CDR3 spells CSVRVGTGHNEQYF. The CDR3 nucleotides read TGCAGCGTGAGGGTCGGGACAGGGCACAACGAGCAGTACTTC. The rearrangement uses TRBV29-1 and TRBJ2-5; 9 nucleotides line up with TRBD1. The J call could be wrong; TRBJ2-7 is a better fit for the DNA end. CDR1 and CDR2 from the germline V gene are SQVTM and ANQGSEA. This CDR3 region has 14 residues.